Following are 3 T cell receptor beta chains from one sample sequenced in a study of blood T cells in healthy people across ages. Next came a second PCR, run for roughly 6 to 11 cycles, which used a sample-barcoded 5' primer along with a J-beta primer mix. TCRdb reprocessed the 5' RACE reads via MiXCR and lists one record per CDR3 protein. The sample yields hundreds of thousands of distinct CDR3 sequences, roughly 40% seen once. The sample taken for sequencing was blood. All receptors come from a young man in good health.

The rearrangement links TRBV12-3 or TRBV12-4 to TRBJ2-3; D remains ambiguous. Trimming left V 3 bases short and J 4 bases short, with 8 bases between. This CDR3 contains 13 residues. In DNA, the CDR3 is TGTGCCAGCAGTTTCGTAAGGCCAGATACGCAGTATTTT. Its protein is CASSFVRPDTQYF.

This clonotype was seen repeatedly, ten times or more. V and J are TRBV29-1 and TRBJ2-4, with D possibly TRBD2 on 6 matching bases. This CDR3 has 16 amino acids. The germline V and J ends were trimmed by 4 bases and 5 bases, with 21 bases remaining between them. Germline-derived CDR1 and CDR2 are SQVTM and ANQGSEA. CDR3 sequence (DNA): TGCAGCGTTGCGGAGGGTTTGATCGATAAGCAAAACATTCAGTACTTC. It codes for CSVAEGLIDKQNIQYF.

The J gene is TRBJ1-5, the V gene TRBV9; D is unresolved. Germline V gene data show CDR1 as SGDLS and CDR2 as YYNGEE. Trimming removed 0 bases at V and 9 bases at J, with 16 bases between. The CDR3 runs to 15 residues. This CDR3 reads CASSVEGSPSRPQHF. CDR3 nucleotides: TGTGCCAGCAGCGTAGAAGGTTCGCCGTCACGGCCCCAGCATTTT. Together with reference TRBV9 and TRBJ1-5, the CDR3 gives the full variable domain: DSGVTQTPKHLITATGQRVTLRCSPRSGDLSVYWYQQSLDQGLQFLIQYYNGEERAKGNILERFSAQQFPDLHSELNLSSLELGDSALYFCASSVEGSPSRPQHFGDGTRLSIL.